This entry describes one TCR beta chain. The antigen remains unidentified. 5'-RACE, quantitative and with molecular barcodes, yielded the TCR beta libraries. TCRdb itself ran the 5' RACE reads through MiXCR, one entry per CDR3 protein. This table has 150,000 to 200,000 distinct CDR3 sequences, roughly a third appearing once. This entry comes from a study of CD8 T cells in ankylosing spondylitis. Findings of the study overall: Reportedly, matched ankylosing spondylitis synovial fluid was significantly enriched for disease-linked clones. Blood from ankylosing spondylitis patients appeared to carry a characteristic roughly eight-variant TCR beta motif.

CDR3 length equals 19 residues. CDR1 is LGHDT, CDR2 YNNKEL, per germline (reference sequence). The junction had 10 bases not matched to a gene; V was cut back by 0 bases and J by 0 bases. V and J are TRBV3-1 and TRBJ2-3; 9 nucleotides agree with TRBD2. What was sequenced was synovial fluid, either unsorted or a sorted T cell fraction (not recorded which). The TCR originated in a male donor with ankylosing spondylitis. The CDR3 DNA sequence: TGTGCCAGCAGCCAAGATCCCCCTAGCGGGGCTACTAGCACAGATACGCAGTATTTT. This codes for CASSQDPPSGATSTDTQYF.